The next 18 T cell receptor beta chains were all read from a single sample in a study of cytomegalovirus exposure and HLA in healthy donors. A multiplex PCR was run with 60 Vbeta primers and 13 Jbeta primers. Sequencing was performed with immunoSEQ multiplex PCR; in TCRdb, only in-frame clones are kept and a portion is missing. Counted here are under 200,000 clones, nearly 80% occurring once; the ten biggest clones make up around 6%. The specimen sequenced was PBMCs. Receptor source: a woman aged 25 to 39 in good health and CMV-seropositive.

This chain joins TRBV2 and TRBJ1-5, with 7 nucleotides matching TRBD1. This CDR3 has 13 amino acids. Germline assignment: CDR1 SNHLY and CDR2 FYNNEI. J was trimmed by 5 bases and V by 2 bases; bases with no gene match: 0. The CDR3 coding sequence is TGTGCCAGCAGTGAACAGGGGGATCAGCCCCAGCATTTT. This sequence encodes CASSEQGDQPQHF.

For the CDR3, the DNA is TGTGCCAGCAGCTTGAACGAGAGGGCCTACGAGCAGTACTTC. Amino acids: CASSLNERAYEQYF. This chain links TRBV5-4 with TRBJ2-7; D possibly corresponds to TRBD2 (5 bases). Trimming took off 1 base at V and 2 bases at J, with 10 bases between the two ends. The germline V gene has CDR1 SGHNT and CDR2 YYREEE (reference sequence). The CDR3 spans 14 residues.

The CDR3 sequence: CSVEGSTGGTYEQYF. The CDR3 DNA reads as TGCAGCGTTGAAGGGTCGACAGGGGGTACCTACGAGCAGTACTTC. The V call is TRBV29-1, the J call TRBJ2-7, with TRBD1 identical over 9 bases. Germline CDR1 reads SQVTM; CDR2 reads ANQGSEA. This CDR3 region has 15 residues. J lost 2 bases, V lost 1 base, and 6 bases had no gene match.

The V gene is TRBV7-3, the J gene TRBJ1-3, with TRBD1 as a possible D gene (6 bases). The V gene's germline CDR1 is SGHTA and CDR2 FQGTGA. The CDR3 runs 15 residues. With 2 bases removed from V and 0 bases from J, the gap between germline ends came to 8 bases. The CDR3 spells CASSLGGISGNTIYF. As DNA, the CDR3 is TGTGCCAGCAGCTTAGGGGGCATCTCTGGAAACACCATATATTTT.

The CDR3 loop reads CASSQTDRAGVETQYF. CDR3 sequence (DNA): TGCGCCAGCAGCCAAACTGACAGGGCCGGGGTGGAGACCCAGTACTTC. The rearrangement joins TRBV4-1 to TRBJ2-5, with 7 bases matching TRBD1. V was clipped by 2 bases and J by 5 bases; unmatched bases: 11. The CDR3 is 16 residues long. CDR1 is MGHRA, CDR2 YSYEKL, per germline.

The chain recombines TRBV7-8 with TRBJ1-1, with D unclear. CDR1 is SGHVS and CDR2 is FQNEAQ in the germline V gene. The V end was cut by 4 bases, the J end by 4 bases, with 13 bases between. This CDR3 is 14 amino acids long. The CDR3 region has the DNA TGTGCCAGCAGCTCAGGACTACTGGGCACTGAAGCTTTCTTT. Amino acid sequence: CASSSGLLGTEAFF.

V usage is TRBV27 and J usage is TRBJ2-7, with a possible D match to TRBD1 (6 bases). The CDR3 consists of 14 residues. Trimming took 3 bases from V and 4 from J, leaving 13 bases between them. Germline-derived CDR1 and CDR2 are MNHEY and SMNVEV (reference sequence). The CDR3 nucleotides read TGTGCCAGCAGTTTGGGCGGACAGAAGTACGAGCAGTACTTC. The encoded protein is CASSLGGQKYEQYF.

This clone was seen a few times. The chain links TRBV2 to TRBJ2-1, with 13 bases aligning to TRBD2. In germline, CDR1 is SNHLY, CDR2 FYNNEI. The length of the CDR3 is 15 residues. The ends lost 4 bases at V and 6 bases at J; junction bases unmatched: 3. As DNA, the CDR3 is TGTGCCAGCAGTGCAGGACTAGCGGGAGCCAATGAGCAGTTCTTC. It encodes CASSAGLAGANEQFF.

This clone showed up just a few times. The chain links TRBV2 to TRBJ1-6; D remains ambiguous. The germline V and J ends were trimmed by 6 bases and 7 bases, with 13 bases remaining between them. Germline CDR1 reads SNHLY; CDR2 reads FYNNEI. The CDR3 is 14 amino acids. CDR3 sequence (DNA): TGTGCCAGCAGCGTTACCGGGATGAATTCACCCCTCCACTTT. This gives the protein CASSVTGMNSPLHF. The whole variable domain, filled in from reference TRBV2 and TRBJ1-6, reads EPEVTQTPSHQVTQMGQEVILRCVPISNHLYFYWYRQILGQKVEFLVSFYNNEISEKSEIFDDQFSVERPDGSNFTLKIRSTKLEDSAMYFCASSVTGMNSPLHFGNGTRLTVT.

The chain combines TRBV6-6 with TRBJ1-2; D uncertain. The germline CDR1 and CDR2 sequences are MNHNY and SVGAGI (reference sequence). The CDR3 has 14 residues. Trimming stripped 2 bases from V and 8 bases from J, with 15 bases between. CDR3 loop: CASSYSTTGRGYTF. In DNA, the CDR3 is TGTGCCAGCAGTTACAGTACGACTGGAAGAGGCTACACCTTC.

The rearrangement uses TRBV10-2 and TRBJ1-5, with D maybe TRBD1 (6 bases). Deletions cut 1 base from V and 4 bases from J, with 17 bases between. This CDR3 has 17 residues. From germline, CDR1 is WSHSY and CDR2 SAAADI. CDR3 DNA sequence: TGCGCCAGCAGTGAGTATTTTGGGGGGGCGCAAAATCAGCCCCAGCATTTT. It is translated as CASSEYFGGAQNQPQHF.

The chain has TRBV15 and TRBJ1-2; 9 bases are shared with TRBD1. This CDR3 region has 16 residues. Per germline, CDR1 LNHNV and CDR2 YYDKDF (reference sequence). V shed 0 bases and J 4 bases; nucleotides not matched to a gene: 6. CDR3 nucleotide sequence: TGTGCCACCAGCAGAGATAACACAGGGGGCGCCTATGGCTACACCTTC. This codes for CATSRDNTGGAYGYTF.

This clone appeared a single time. The chain couples TRBV6-6 to TRBJ1-2; TRBD1 might be the D (6 bases). V lost 2 bases to trimming and J lost 6 bases, with 10 bases between them. CDR1 is MNHNY, CDR2 SVGAGI, per germline (reference sequence). The CDR3 contains 13 residues. The CDR3 here is CASSYAYRDGYTF. In DNA, the CDR3 is TGTGCCAGCAGTTACGCTTACAGGGATGGCTACACCTTC.

The J gene is TRBJ1-2, the V gene TRBV9, with D possibly matching TRBD1 (6 bases). Germline CDR1 reads SGDLS; CDR2 reads YYNGEE. The CDR3 is 14 amino acids. Trimming cost V 4 bases and J 2 bases, with 12 bases left between them. CDR3 residues: CASSLDSKNYGYTF. DNA for the CDR3: TGTGCCAGCAGCCTGGACAGTAAAAACTATGGCTACACCTTC.

This clone was detected once. The chain joins TRBV5-4 to TRBJ2-2; TRBD2 might be the D (6 bases). Germline V gives CDR1 SGHNT, CDR2 YYREEE (reference sequence). This CDR3 has 15 residues. Deletions cut 4 bases from V and 3 bases from J, with 13 bases between. CDR3 nucleotides: TGTGCCAGCAGCACCCGGGACTCGCACACCGGGGAGCTGTTTTTT. Its translation is CASSTRDSHTGELFF.

The chain has TRBV18 and TRBJ2-7, with D perhaps matching TRBD1 (6 bases). This CDR3 region has 13 residues. Germline CDR1 and CDR2: KGHSH and LQKENI. V lost 4 bases to trimming and J lost 5 bases, with 12 bases between them. CDR3 in DNA: TGTGCCAGCTCACTAACAGGGCGGGACGAGCAGTACTTC. It yields the protein CASSLTGRDEQYF.

DNA of the CDR3: TGTGCCAGCAGTGTGTTGAGGGTTCCCTCAACTAATGAAAAACTGTTTTTT. Residues: CASSVLRVPSTNEKLFF. The chain recombines TRBV25-1 with TRBJ1-4, with D hard to call. This CDR3 is built from 17 residues. Trimming took off 4 bases at V and 0 bases at J, with 15 bases between the two ends. Looked up from germline, CDR1 is MGHDK and CDR2 is SYGVNS.

The V gene is TRBV19, the J gene TRBJ2-5; D unresolved. CDR1 and CDR2 (germline): LNHDA, SQIVND (reference sequence). The ends were cut back, 4 bases at V and 2 bases at J, with 8 bases in the middle. CDR3 length: 13 residues. The CDR3 protein is CASSKYKQETQYF. CDR3 DNA sequence: TGTGCCAGTAGTAAATACAAGCAAGAGACCCAGTACTTC.